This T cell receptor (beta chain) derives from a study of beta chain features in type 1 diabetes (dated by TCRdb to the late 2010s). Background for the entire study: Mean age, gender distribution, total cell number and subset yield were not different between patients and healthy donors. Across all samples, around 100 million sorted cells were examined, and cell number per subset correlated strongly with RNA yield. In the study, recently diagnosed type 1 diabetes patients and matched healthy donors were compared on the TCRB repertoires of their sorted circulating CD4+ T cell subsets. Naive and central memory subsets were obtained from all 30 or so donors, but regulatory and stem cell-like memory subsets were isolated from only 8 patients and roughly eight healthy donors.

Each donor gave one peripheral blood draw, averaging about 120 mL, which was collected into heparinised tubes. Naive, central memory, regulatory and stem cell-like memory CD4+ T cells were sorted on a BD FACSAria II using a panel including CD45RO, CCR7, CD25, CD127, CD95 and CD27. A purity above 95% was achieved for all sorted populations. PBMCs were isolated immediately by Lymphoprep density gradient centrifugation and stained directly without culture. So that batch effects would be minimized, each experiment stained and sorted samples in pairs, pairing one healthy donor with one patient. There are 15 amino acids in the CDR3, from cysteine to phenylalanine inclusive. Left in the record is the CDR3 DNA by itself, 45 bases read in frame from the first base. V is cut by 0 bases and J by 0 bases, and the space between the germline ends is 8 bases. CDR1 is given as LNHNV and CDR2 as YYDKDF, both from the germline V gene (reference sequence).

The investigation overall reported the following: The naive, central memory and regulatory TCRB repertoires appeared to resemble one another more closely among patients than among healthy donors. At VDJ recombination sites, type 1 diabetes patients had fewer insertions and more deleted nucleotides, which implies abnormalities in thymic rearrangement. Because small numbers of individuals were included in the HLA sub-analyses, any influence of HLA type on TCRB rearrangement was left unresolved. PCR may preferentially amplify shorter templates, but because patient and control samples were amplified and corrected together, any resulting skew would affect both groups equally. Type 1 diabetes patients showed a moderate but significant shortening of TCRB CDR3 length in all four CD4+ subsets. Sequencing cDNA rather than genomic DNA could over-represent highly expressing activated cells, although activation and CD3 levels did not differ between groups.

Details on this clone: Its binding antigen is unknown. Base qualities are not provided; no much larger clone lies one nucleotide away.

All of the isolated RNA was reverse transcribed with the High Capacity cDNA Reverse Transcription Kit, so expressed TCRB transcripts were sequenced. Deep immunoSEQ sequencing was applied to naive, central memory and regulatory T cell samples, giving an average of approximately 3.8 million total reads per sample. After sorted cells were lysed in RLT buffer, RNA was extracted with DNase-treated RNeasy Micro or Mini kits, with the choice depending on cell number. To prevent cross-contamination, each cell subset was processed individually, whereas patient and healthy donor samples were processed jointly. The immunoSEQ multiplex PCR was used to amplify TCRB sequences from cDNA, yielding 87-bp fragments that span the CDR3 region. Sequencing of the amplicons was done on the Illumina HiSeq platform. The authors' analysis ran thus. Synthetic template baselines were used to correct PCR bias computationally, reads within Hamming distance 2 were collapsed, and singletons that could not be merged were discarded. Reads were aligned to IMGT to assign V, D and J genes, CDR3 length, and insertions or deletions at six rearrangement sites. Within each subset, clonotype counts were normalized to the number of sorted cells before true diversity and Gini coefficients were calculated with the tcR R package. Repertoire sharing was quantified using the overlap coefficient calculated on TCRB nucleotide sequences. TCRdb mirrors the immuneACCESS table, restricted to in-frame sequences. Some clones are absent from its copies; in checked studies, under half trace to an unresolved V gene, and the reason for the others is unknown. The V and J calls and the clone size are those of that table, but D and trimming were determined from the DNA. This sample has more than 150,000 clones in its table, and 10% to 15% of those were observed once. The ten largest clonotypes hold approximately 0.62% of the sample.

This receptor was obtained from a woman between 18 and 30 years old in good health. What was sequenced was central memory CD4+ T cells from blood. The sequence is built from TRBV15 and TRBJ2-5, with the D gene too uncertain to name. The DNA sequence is TGTGCCACCAGCAGAGATTTGGGCTACCAAGAGACCCAGTACTTC. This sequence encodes CATSRDLGYQETQYF. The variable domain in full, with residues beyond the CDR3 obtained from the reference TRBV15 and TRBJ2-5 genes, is DAMVIQNPRYQVTQFGKPVTLSCSQTLNHNVMYWYQQKSSQAPKLLFHYYDKDFNNEADTPDNFQSRRPNTSFCFLDIRSPGLGDTAMYLCATSRDLGYQETQYFGPGTRLLVL.